A selection of T cell receptor beta chains follows, all from one sample in a study of blood T cell repertoires in COVID-19. The table came from immunoSEQ multiplex PCR; TCRdb's copy has only in-frame clones and leaves some out. The data hold hundreds of thousands of clones, with around 90% observed a single time. The sample was peripheral blood. The receptors here all came from a human donor in a cohort sampled during active COVID-19. The CDR3 runs from the conserved cysteine through the conserved F or W. Fields, in order: clone size, D gene, CDR3 length, V gene, J gene, CDR3 protein, CDR3 DNA. D genes are given only for firm matches. Some rows mark clone size as missing; the rest say once, few, many or name a class of expanded clone.

size: .
D: .
length: 16
V: TRBV30
J: TRBJ1-2
CDR3: CAWTLYGRGSIGGYTF
DNA: TGTGCCTGGACCCTCTATGGAAGGGGATCGATCGGTGGCTACACCTTC

size: .
D: TRBD1
length: 15
V: TRBV28
J: TRBJ2-7
CDR3: CASSQRTGGNHEQYF
DNA: TGTGCCAGCAGTCAAAGGACAGGGGGGAACCACGAGCAGTACTTC

size: once
D: TRBD2
length: 16
V: TRBV5-1
J: TRBJ2-3
CDR3: CASSYLAGANTDTQYF
DNA: TGCGCCAGCAGCTACTTAGCGGGAGCCAACACAGATACGCAGTATTTT

size: few
D: .
length: 14
V: TRBV3-1/TRBV3-2
J: TRBJ1-1
CDR3: CASSPLIPQTEAFF
DNA: TGTGCCAGCAGCCCCCTCATTCCGCAGACTGAAGCTTTCTTT

size: .
D: .
length: 16
V: TRBV7-2
J: TRBJ2-7
CDR3: CASSLPQGTRSYEQYF
DNA: TGTGCCAGCAGCCTACCACAGGGTACTCGCTCCTACGAGCAGTACTTC

size: .
D: .
length: 15
V: TRBV6-4
J: TRBJ2-2
CDR3: CAPPVAREDTGELFF
DNA: TGTGCCCCGCCAGTGGCCAGGGAAGACACCGGGGAGCTGTTTTTT

size: .
D: TRBD1
length: 13
V: TRBV19
J: TRBJ1-2
CDR3: CASGDRRTGGYTF
DNA: TGTGCCAGCGGGGACAGACGGACGGGTGGCTACACCTTC

size: .
D: .
length: 14
V: TRBV20-1
J: TRBJ2-7
CDR3: CSASRGLLSYEQYF
DNA: TGCAGTGCTAGTAGGGGCCTCCTCTCCTACGAGCAGTACTTC

size: .
D: .
length: 14
V: TRBV7-2
J: TRBJ1-5
CDR3: CASSAVGGNQPQHF
DNA: TGTGCCAGCAGCGCCGTAGGGGGCAATCAGCCCCAGCATTTT

size: .
D: .
length: 16
V: TRBV6-1
J: TRBJ1-1
CDR3: CASSDRIRRDITEAFF
DNA: TGTGCCAGCAGTGATCGGATACGCAGGGATATCACTGAAGCTTTCTTT

size: .
D: .
length: 16
V: TRBV6-2/TRBV6-3
J: TRBJ2-7
CDR3: CASSYSLVLGAYEQYF
DNA: TGTGCCAGCAGTTACTCGCTGGTCCTTGGAGCCTACGAGCAGTACTTC

size: .
D: .
length: 11
V: TRBV5-6
J: TRBJ1-2
CDR3: CASSLEYGYTF
DNA: TGTGCCAGCAGCCTAGAGTATGGCTACACCTTC

size: .
D: TRBD1
length: 11
V: TRBV20-1
J: TRBJ1-5
CDR3: CSAGTGGPQHF
DNA: TGCAGTGCCGGAACAGGGGGTCCCCAGCATTTT

size: .
D: TRBD1
length: 14
V: TRBV7-3
J: TRBJ2-7
CDR3: CASSAYRGEYEQYF
DNA: TGTGCCAGCAGCGCGTACAGGGGCGAGTACGAGCAGTACTTC

size: .
D: TRBD1
length: 13
V: TRBV20-1
J: TRBJ1-2
CDR3: CSASNRGGYGYTF
DNA: TGCAGTGCTAGTAACAGGGGAGGATATGGCTACACCTTC

size: .
D: TRBD2
length: 15
V: TRBV7-3
J: TRBJ2-3
CDR3: CASSRTSGNTDTQYF
DNA: TGTGCCAGCAGTAGGACTAGCGGGAACACAGATACGCAGTATTTT

size: .
D: .
length: 13
V: TRBV14
J: TRBJ1-1
CDR3: CASSQGHGTEAFF
DNA: TGTGCCAGCAGCCAAGGTCACGGCACTGAAGCTTTCTTT

size: .
D: .
length: 14
V: TRBV5-5
J: TRBJ2-7
CDR3: CASSLSLVFDEQYF
DNA: TGTGCCAGCAGCTTATCGCTAGTCTTTGACGAGCAGTACTTC

size: .
D: TRBD1
length: 12
V: TRBV19
J: TRBJ2-7
CDR3: CASSRDRYEQYF
DNA: TGTGCCAGTAGCCGGGACAGGTACGAGCAGTACTTC

size: .
D: .
length: 15
V: TRBV18
J: TRBJ1-5
CDR3: CASSPFGASNQPQHF
DNA: TGTGCCAGCTCACCATTTGGGGCGAGCAATCAGCCCCAGCATTTT

size: .
D: TRBD2
length: 17
V: TRBV19
J: TRBJ2-3
CDR3: CASTGTSGRAETDTQYF
DNA: TGTGCCAGTACCGGGACTAGCGGGAGGGCCGAGACAGATACGCAGTATTTT

size: .
D: TRBD1
length: 20
V: TRBV28
J: TRBJ1-4
CDR3: CASSYQIFPRQGTTNEKLFF
DNA: TGTGCCAGCAGTTATCAGATTTTTCCGCGACAGGGAACAACTAATGAAAAACTGTTTTTT

size: once
D: TRBD1
length: 14
V: TRBV10-1
J: TRBJ1-2
CDR3: CASRDRGYNYGYTF
DNA: TGCGCCAGCAGAGACAGGGGGTATAACTATGGCTACACCTTC

size: .
D: TRBD1
length: 16
V: TRBV6-6
J: TRBJ1-1
CDR3: CASSYPAGTGRTEAFF
DNA: TGTGCCAGCAGTTACCCCGCCGGGACAGGGAGAACTGAAGCTTTCTTT

size: once
D: .
length: 15
V: TRBV7-9
J: TRBJ1-2
CDR3: CASTTGGQGNYGYTF
DNA: TGTGCCAGCACCACCGGAGGGCAGGGCAACTATGGCTACACCTTC

size: .
D: .
length: 16
V: TRBV25-1
J: TRBJ1-3
CDR3: CASSAPTGYSGNTIYF
DNA: TGTGCCAGCAGTGCTCCAACAGGGTACTCTGGAAACACCATATATTTT

size: .
D: TRBD1
length: 15
V: TRBV4-1
J: TRBJ1-6
CDR3: CASSPGQGANSPLHF
DNA: TGCGCCAGCAGCCCTGGACAGGGGGCGAATTCACCCCTCCACTTT

size: .
D: .
length: 15
V: TRBV10-3
J: TRBJ1-3
CDR3: CAIRESRVDGNTIYF
DNA: TGTGCCATCAGAGAGAGCAGGGTGGACGGAAACACCATATATTTT

size: .
D: TRBD1
length: 15
V: TRBV7-9
J: TRBJ2-7
CDR3: CASSVGTGSVDEQYF
DNA: TGTGCCAGCAGCGTCGGGACAGGGAGTGTGGACGAGCAGTACTTC

size: .
D: .
length: 14
V: TRBV3-1/TRBV3-2
J: TRBJ1-4
CDR3: CASSQGRGRRVVFF
DNA: TGTGCCAGCAGCCAAGGCAGGGGCCGCCGCGTGGTGTTTTTT

size: once
D: TRBD2
length: 16
V: TRBV4-3
J: TRBJ2-1
CDR3: CASSQVPGLATNEQFF
DNA: TGCGCCAGCAGCCAAGTCCCAGGACTAGCAACCAATGAGCAGTTCTTC

size: .
D: .
length: 17
V: TRBV1
J: TRBJ2-7
CDR3: CTSSQVRPRALNHEQYF
DNA: TGCACCAGCAGCCAAGTCCGCCCCAGGGCGTTGAATCACGAGCAGTACTTC

size: .
D: TRBD2
length: 15
V: TRBV10-2
J: TRBJ2-7
CDR3: CASSELAGVSYEQYF
DNA: TGCGCCAGCAGCGAACTAGCGGGGGTCTCCTACGAGCAGTACTTC

size: .
D: .
length: 14
V: TRBV5-1
J: TRBJ1-4
CDR3: CASGIGVIREKLFF
DNA: TGCGCCAGCGGGATAGGGGTAATTCGGGAAAAACTGTTTTTT